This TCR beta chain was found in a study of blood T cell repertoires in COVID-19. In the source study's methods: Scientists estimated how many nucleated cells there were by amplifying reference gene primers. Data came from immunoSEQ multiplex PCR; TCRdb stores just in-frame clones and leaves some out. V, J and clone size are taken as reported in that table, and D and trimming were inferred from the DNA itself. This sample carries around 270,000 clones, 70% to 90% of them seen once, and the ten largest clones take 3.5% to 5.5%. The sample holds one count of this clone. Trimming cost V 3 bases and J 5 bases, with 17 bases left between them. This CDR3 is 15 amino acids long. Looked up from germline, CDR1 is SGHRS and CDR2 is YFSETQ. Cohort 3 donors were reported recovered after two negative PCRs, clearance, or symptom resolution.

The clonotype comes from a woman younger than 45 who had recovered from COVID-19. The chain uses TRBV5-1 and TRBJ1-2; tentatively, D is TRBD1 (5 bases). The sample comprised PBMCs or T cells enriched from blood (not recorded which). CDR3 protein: CASSSGGALGYGYTF. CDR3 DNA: TGCGCCAGCAGCTCGGGAGGGGCCCTAGGATATGGCTACACCTTC.